These 14 T cell receptor beta chains were sequenced from one sample in a study of shared clonotypes between healthy human individuals. Libraries were prepared by immunoSEQ multiplex PCR; TCRdb keeps only in-frame clonotypes and omits some of them. The sample lists some 1,100,000 clones, about four fifths seen once, with under 0.65% in the top ten. The sequencing input was memory CD4+ T cells from PBMCs. Subset noted: CD45RA-negative fraction. These receptors were collected from a man between 18 and 29 years old in good health. Some clones in this sample may be carry-over from other donors' samples.

This clone came up once. Other nucleotide sequences in the sample specify the same CDR3. V is TRBV7-2 and J is TRBJ2-3, with D unresolved. CDR1 is SGHTA, CDR2 FQGNSA, per germline. The CDR3 runs 14 residues. Trimming shortened V by 2 bases and J by 3 bases, and 9 bases separated the two germline ends. The CDR3: CASSLFGVTDTQYF. As DNA, the CDR3 is TGTGCCAGCAGCTTATTCGGTGTGACAGATACGCAGTATTTT.

The CDR3 DNA reads TGTGCCAGCAGCTCGGGACTACTAAACACCGGGGAGCTGTTTTTT. Translated: CASSSGLLNTGELFF. This chain links TRBV11-3 with TRBJ2-2; 7 nucleotides agree with TRBD2. This CDR3 region has 15 residues. Germline V CDR1 and CDR2: SGHNT, YENEEA. V dropped 4 bases and J dropped 2; count of bases not matched to a gene: 4.

The chain recombines TRBV23-1 with TRBJ2-1; tentative D call: TRBD1 (5 bases). TRBV23-1 is an ORF, with its function uncertain. V lost 3 bases to trimming and J lost 7 bases, with 16 bases between them. There are 15 residues in the CDR3. The DNA for the CDR3 is TGCGCCAGCAGTCACCCCGGGCTAGGGGCGAATGAGCAGTTCTTC. This codes for CASSHPGLGANEQFF.

The chain uses TRBV2 and TRBJ2-3; D not resolved. Trimming shortened V by 6 bases and J by 6 bases, and 10 bases separated the two germline ends. Germline CDR1 reads SNHLY; CDR2 reads FYNNEI. The CDR3 totals 12 residues. CDR3 protein: CASRPLGDTQYF. The CDR3 DNA sequence: TGTGCCAGCAGACCTTTGGGGGATACGCAGTATTTT.

The chain combines TRBV7-2 with TRBJ1-5; TRBD1 might be the D (5 bases). Germline V gives CDR1 SGHTA, CDR2 FQGNSA. The CDR3 has 13 residues. V was shortened by 5 bases and J by 6 bases, with 11 bases between the two germline ends. CDR3 loop: CASSPSGVQPQHF. CDR3 nucleotide sequence: TGTGCCAGCAGCCCTTCGGGGGTTCAGCCCCAGCATTTT.

This clone was picked up many times. The chain employs TRBV5-4 and TRBJ2-7, with 9 bases fitting TRBD1. Germline V gene data show CDR1 as SGHNT and CDR2 as YYREEE (reference sequence). V lost 0 bases, J lost 2 bases, and 3 bases stayed unmatched. The length of the CDR3 is 15 residues. CDR3 DNA: TGTGCCAGCAGCTTGGCGGACAGGGGTCCCTACGAGCAGTACTTC. It yields the protein CASSLADRGPYEQYF.

This rearrangement joins TRBV18 to TRBJ2-7; tentatively, D is TRBD1 or TRBD2 (5 bases each). V was pared by 2 bases and J by 3 bases, with 11 bases between. The V gene's germline CDR1 is KGHSH and CDR2 LQKENI. The CDR3 extends over 14 amino acids. CDR3 sequence: CASSPNRDGYEQYF. DNA for the CDR3: TGTGCCAGCTCACCAAATCGGGACGGCTACGAGCAGTACTTC.

The CDR3 region has the DNA TGTGCCTGGAGTGGGGCGGCGGGGGCGCGGAATCAGCCCCAGCATTTT. It is translated as CAWSGAAGARNQPQHF. The J gene is TRBJ1-5, the V gene TRBV30, with D possibly being TRBD1 (6 bases). The CDR3 is made up of 16 amino acids. Trimming removed 1 base from V and 4 bases from J, with 17 bases in between. CDR1 and CDR2 (germline): GTSNPN, SVGIG (reference sequence).

V gene TRBV5-1 combines with J gene TRBJ2-1; TRBD2 aligns across 11 bases. Trimming took 4 bases from V and 2 from J; bases not matched to a gene: 5. The CDR3 contains 16 residues. Germline V gene lookup returns CDR1 SGHRS and CDR2 YFSETQ. The CDR3 region has the DNA TGCGCCAGCAGCACGCTAGCGGGAGGTCCCTACAATGAGCAGTTCTTC. It specifies CASSTLAGGPYNEQFF.

This clone has a handful of counts. V and J are TRBV28 and TRBJ1-3, with D possibly being TRBD1 (6 bases). Germline V gene sequence: CDR1 MDHEN, CDR2 SYDVKM. This CDR3 contains 14 residues. V was shortened by 11 bases and J by 6 bases, with 20 bases between the two germline ends. CDR3 sequence (DNA): TGTGCCTGCTACCCCTCAGGGGCTAAAAACACCATATATTTT. Its translation is CACYPSGAKNTIYF.

V is TRBV2 and J is TRBJ1-3; D unresolved. With 4 bases removed from V and 3 bases from J, the gap between germline ends came to 4 bases. Germline V CDR1 and CDR2: SNHLY, FYNNEI. This CDR3 contains 12 residues. The CDR3: CASSGGGNTIYF. CDR3 DNA sequence: TGTGCCAGCAGTGGAGGTGGAAACACCATATATTTT.

This chain joins TRBV28 and TRBJ1-1, with D tentatively TRBD1 (6 bases). CDR1 is MDHEN and CDR2 is SYDVKM in the germline V gene. The CDR3 sequence is 15 residues long. V lost 2 bases and J lost 5, with 15 bases in between. This CDR3 is CASSLRAGAGTEAFF. DNA for the CDR3: TGTGCCAGCAGTTTAAGGGCAGGGGCGGGTACTGAAGCTTTCTTT.

The chain joins TRBV5-1 to TRBJ1-1; TRBD1 is a possible D gene (6 bases). V lost 1 base and J lost 11, with 15 bases in between. The germline V gene has CDR1 SGHRS and CDR2 YFSETQ. This CDR3 region has 13 residues. For the CDR3, the DNA is TGCGCCAGCAGCTTGCAGGGGCGCGAATTGGCTTTCTTT. It specifies CASSLQGRELAFF.

This clone has just one count. The CDR3 DNA follows: TGTGCCAGCAGTTTACAGGACAATGAGCAGTTCTTC. It encodes CASSLQDNEQFF. The rearrangement uses TRBV28 and TRBJ2-1, with D uncertain. From germline, CDR1 is MDHEN and CDR2 SYDVKM. The CDR3 is made up of 12 amino acids. V was shortened by 2 bases and J by 5 bases, with 4 bases between the two germline ends.